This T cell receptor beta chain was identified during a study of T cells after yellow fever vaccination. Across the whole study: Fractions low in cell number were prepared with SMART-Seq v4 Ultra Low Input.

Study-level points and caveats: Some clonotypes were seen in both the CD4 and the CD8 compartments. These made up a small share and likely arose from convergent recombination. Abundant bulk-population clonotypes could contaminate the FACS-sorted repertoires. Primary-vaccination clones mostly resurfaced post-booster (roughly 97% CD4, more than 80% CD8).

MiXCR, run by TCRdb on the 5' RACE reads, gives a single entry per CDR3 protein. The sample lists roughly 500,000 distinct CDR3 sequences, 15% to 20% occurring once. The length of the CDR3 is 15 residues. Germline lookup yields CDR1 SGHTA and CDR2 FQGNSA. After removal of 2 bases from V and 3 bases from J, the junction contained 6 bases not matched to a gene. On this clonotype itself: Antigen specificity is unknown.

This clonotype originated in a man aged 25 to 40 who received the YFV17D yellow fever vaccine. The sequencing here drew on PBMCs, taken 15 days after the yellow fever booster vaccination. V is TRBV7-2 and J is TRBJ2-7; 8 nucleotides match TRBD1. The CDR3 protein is CASSLQGALFYEQYF. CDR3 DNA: TGTGCCAGCAGCTTACAGGGGGCGCTTTTCTACGAGCAGTACTTC.